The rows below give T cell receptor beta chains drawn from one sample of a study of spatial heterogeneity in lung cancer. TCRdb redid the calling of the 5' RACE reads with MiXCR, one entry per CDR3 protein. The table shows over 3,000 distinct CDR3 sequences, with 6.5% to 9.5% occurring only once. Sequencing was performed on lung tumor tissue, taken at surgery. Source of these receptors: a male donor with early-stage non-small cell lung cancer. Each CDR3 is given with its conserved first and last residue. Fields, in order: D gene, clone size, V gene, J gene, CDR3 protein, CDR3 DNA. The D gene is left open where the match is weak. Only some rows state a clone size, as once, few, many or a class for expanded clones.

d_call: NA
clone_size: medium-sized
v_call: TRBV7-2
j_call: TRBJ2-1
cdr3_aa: CASSGGALVRLEQFF
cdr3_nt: TGTGCCAGCTCCGGAGGGGCCCTAGTCCGTTTGGAGCAGTTCTTC

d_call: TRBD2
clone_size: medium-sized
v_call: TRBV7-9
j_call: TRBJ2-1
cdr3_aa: CASSLRGLAGEWREQFF
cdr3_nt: TGTGCCAGCAGCTTAAGGGGACTAGCGGGAGAATGGCGTGAGCAGTTCTTC

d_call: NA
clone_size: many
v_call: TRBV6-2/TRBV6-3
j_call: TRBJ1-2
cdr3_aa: CASSLPTYRDNNYGYTF
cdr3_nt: TGTGCCAGCAGCCTACCCACCTACAGAGATAATAACTATGGCTACACCTTC

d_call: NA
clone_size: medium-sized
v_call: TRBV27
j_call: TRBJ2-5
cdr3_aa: CASSFLGFQETQYF
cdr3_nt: TGTGCCAGCAGTTTCCTAGGATTTCAAGAGACCCAGTACTTC

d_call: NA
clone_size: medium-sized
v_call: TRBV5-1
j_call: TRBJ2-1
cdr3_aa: CASRGTVNNEQFF
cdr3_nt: TGCGCCAGCCGGGGGACAGTTAACAATGAGCAGTTCTTC

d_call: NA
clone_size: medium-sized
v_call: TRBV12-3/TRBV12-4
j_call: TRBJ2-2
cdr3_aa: CASSLRQTGELFF
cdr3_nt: TGTGCCAGCAGTTTACGGCAGACCGGGGAGCTGTTTTTT

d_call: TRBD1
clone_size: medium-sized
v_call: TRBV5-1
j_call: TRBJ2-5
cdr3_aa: CASNQQGSETQYF
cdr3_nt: TGCGCCAGCAACCAACAGGGGAGTGAGACCCAGTACTTC

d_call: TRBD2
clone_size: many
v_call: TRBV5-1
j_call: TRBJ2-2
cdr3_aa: CASSLDGLGLVFF
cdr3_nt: TGCGCCAGCAGCTTGGACGGACTAGGTTTGGTGTTTTTT

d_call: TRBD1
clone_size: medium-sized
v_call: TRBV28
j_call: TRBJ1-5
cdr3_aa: CASAKGTGYQPQHF
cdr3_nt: TGTGCCAGCGCCAAAGGGACAGGTTATCAGCCCCAGCATTTT

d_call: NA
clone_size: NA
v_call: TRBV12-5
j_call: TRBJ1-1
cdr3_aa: CASGHGFEAFF
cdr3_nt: TGTGCTAGTGGCCATGGGTTTGAAGCTTTCTTT

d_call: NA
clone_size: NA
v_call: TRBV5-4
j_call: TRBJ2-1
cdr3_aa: CASSLLGSSYNEQFF
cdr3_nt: TGTGCCAGCAGCTTGTTGGGGAGCTCCTACAATGAGCAGTTCTTC

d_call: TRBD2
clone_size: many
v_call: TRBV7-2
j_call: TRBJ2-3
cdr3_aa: CASTVGVAGAADTQYF
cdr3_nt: TGTGCCAGCACCGTAGGAGTAGCGGGAGCGGCGGATACGCAGTATTTT

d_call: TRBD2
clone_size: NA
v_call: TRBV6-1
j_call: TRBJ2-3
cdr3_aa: CASSREGRDTQYF
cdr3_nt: TGTGCCAGCAGCCGGGAGGGAAGAGATACGCAGTATTTT

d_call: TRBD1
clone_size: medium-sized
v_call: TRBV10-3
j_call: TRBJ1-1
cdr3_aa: CAISEPDRRPEAFF
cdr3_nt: TGTGCCATCAGTGAGCCGGACAGGCGACCTGAAGCTTTCTTT

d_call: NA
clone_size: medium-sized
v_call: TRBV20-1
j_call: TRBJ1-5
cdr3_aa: CSASGQSNQPQHF
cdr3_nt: TGCAGTGCTAGTGGACAGTCCAATCAGCCCCAGCATTTT

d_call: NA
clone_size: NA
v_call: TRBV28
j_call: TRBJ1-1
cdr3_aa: CASSDLGAWDTEAFF
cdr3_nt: TGTGCCAGCTCGGACCTGGGGGCCTGGGACACTGAAGCTTTCTTT

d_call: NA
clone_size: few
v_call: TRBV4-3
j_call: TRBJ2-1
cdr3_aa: CASSQAPVSYNEQFF
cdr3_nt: TGCGCCAGCAGCCAAGCTCCGGTTTCCTACAATGAGCAGTTCTTC

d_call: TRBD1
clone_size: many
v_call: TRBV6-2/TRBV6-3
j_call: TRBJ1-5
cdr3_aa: CTSSYFWDRDPPQHF
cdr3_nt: TGTACCAGCAGTTACTTTTGGGACAGGGATCCGCCCCAGCATTTT

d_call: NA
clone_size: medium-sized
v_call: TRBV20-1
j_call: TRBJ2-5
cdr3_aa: CSALTQQETQYF
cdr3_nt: TGCAGTGCCTTGACTCAACAAGAGACCCAGTACTTC

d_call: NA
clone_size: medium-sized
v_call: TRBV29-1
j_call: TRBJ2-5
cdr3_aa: CSVVGQRETQYF
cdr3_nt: TGCAGCGTTGTAGGGCAGAGAGAGACCCAGTACTTC

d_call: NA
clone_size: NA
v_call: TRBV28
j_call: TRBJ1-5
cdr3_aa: CATQRRGNQPQHF
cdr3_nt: TGTGCCACCCAACGCAGGGGCAATCAGCCCCAGCATTTT

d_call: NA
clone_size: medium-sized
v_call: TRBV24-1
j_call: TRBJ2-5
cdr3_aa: CATSPWGGEETQYF
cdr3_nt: TGTGCCACCAGTCCCTGGGGCGGGGAAGAGACCCAGTACTTC

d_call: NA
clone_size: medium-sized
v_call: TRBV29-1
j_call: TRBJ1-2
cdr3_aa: CSAEYGYTF
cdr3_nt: TGCAGCGCCGAATATGGCTACACCTTC

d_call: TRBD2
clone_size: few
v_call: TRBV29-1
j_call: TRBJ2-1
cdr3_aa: CSVEGTSGLDPNEQFF
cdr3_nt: TGCAGCGTTGAAGGGACTAGCGGGCTAGATCCCAATGAGCAGTTCTTC

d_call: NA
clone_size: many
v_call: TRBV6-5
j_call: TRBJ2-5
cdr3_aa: CASTPGVAGETQYF
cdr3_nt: TGTGCCAGCACCCCCGGGGTAGCAGGCGAGACCCAGTACTTC

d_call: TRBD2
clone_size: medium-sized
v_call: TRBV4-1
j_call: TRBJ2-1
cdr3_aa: CASSRPPRTSGYNEQFF
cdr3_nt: TGCGCCAGCAGCCGTCCCCCCCGGACTAGCGGTTACAATGAGCAGTTCTTC

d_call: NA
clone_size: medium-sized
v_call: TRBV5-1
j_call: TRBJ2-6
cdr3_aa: CASSFVVGANVLTF
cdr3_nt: TGCGCCAGCAGCTTCGTTGTAGGGGCCAACGTCCTGACTTTC

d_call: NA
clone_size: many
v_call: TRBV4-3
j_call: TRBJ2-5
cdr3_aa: CASSQFTGTRRETQYF
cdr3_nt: TGCGCCAGCAGCCAATTTACCGGGACTCGCCGGGAGACCCAGTACTTC

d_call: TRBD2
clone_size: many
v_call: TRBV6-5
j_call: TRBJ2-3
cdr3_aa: CASSRTSGSDTQYF
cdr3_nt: TGTGCCAGCAGTAGGACTAGCGGATCAGATACGCAGTATTTT

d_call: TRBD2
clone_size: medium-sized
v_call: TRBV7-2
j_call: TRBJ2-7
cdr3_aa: CASSSGLAGGRSSYEQYF
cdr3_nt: TGTGCCAGCAGCTCCGGACTAGCGGGGGGCCGGAGCTCCTACGAGCAGTACTTC

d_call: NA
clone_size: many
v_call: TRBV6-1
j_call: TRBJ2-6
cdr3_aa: CASNPNRAGANVLTF
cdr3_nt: TGTGCCAGCAACCCGAACAGGGCTGGGGCCAACGTCCTGACTTTC

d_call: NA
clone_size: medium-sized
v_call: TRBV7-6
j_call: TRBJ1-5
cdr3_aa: CASSLEEAGSNQPQHF
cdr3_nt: TGTGCCAGCAGCTTAGAGGAGGCAGGCAGTAATCAGCCCCAGCATTTT

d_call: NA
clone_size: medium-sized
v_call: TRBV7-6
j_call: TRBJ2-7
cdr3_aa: CASSLTASYEQYF
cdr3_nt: TGTGCCAGCAGCTTAACCGCATCCTACGAGCAGTACTTC

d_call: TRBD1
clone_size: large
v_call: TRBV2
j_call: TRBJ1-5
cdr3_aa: CASSEGQGGQPQHF
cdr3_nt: TGTGCCAGCAGTGAGGGACAGGGTGGTCAGCCCCAGCATTTT

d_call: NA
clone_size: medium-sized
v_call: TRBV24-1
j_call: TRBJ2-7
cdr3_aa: CATSDLDSGPYEQYF
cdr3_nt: TGTGCCACCAGTGACCTAGACAGCGGTCCCTACGAGCAGTACTTC

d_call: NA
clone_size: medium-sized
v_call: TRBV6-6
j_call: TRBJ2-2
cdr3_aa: CASSYDGGGLPGELFF
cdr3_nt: TGTGCCAGCAGTTACGATGGGGGGGGCCTACCCGGGGAGCTGTTTTTT

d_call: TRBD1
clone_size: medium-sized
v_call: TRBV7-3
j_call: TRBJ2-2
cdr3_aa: CASSKTGTGELFF
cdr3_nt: TGTGCCAGCAGCAAGACAGGGACCGGGGAGCTGTTTTTT

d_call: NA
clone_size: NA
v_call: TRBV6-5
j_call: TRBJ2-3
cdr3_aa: CASSNFADTQYF
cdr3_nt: TGTGCCAGCAGCAACTTTGCAGATACGCAGTATTTT

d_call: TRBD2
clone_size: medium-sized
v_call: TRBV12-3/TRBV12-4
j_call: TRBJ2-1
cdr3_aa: CASSLRRPGLAGGLLNEQFF
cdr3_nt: TGTGCCAGCAGTTTGAGGAGGCCGGGACTAGCGGGAGGATTATTAAATGAGCAGTTCTTC

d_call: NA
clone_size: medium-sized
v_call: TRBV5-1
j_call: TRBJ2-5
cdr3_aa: CASSTAQETQYF
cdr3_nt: TGCGCCAGCTCGACGGCCCAAGAGACCCAGTACTTC

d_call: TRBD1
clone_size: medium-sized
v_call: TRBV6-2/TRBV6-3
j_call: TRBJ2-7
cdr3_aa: CASSYGDRGFYEQYF
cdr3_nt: TGTGCCAGCAGTTACGGGGACAGGGGCTTCTACGAGCAGTACTTC

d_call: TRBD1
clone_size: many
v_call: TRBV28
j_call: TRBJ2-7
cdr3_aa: CASSVGTDYEQYF
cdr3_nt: TGTGCCAGCAGTGTCGGGACAGATTACGAGCAGTACTTC

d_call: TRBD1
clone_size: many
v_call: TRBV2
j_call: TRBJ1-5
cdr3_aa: CASSRSLGQGDQPQHF
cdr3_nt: TGTGCCAGCAGTAGAAGTTTGGGACAGGGGGATCAGCCCCAGCATTTT

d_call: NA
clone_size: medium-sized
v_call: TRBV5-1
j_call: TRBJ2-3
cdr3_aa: CASSLRNRTATLTDTQYF
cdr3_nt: TGCGCCAGCAGCTTGCGGAACCGGACAGCTACTCTCACAGATACGCAGTATTTT

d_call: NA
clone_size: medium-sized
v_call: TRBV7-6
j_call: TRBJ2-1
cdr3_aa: CASSLPGTRVNEQFF
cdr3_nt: TGTGCCAGCAGCCTTCCAGGGACTCGCGTCAATGAGCAGTTCTTC

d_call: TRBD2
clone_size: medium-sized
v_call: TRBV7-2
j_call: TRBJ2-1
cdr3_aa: CASRPTGGWGNEQFF
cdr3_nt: TGTGCCAGCCGTCCTACGGGGGGATGGGGCAATGAGCAGTTCTTC

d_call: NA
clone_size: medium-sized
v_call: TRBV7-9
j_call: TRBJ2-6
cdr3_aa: CASRPGQSSGANVLTF
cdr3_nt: TGTGCCAGCAGGCCGGGACAAAGCTCTGGGGCCAACGTCCTGACTTTC

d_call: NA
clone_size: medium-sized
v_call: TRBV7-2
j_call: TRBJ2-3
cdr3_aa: CASSSTRPWQGDTQYF
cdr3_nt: TGTGCCAGCAGCTCCACTCGGCCGTGGCAGGGAGATACGCAGTATTTT

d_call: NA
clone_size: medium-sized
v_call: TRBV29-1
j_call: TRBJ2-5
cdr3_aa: CSVEDPWGAKETQYF
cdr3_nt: TGCAGCGTTGAAGATCCGTGGGGGGCCAAAGAGACCCAGTACTTC